This T cell receptor (beta chain) was documented in a study of cytomegalovirus exposure and HLA in healthy donors. For the study at large: Assignment to the Caucasian-associated ancestry cluster applied to more than 75% of the approximately 390 genotyped donors.

CDR1 is SGHVS, CDR2 FNYEAQ, per germline. V dropped 5 bases and J dropped 4; count of bases not matched to a gene: 13. The CDR3 is made up of 17 amino acids. The primer mix had 60 Vbeta and 13 Jbeta primers. The data were produced by immunoSEQ multiplex PCR, yet TCRdb's version contains in-frame clones alone and is incomplete. The profile covers 150,000 to 200,000 clones, with about three quarters appearing a single time and approximately 1.5% taken by the ten largest. Comments on this clone: As yet, its antigen is unknown.

Study results and caveats: V- and J-gene trimming of TCR beta was linked (in a later analysis) to a missense DCLRE1C variant. The authors judged a highly shared variant cluster likely a sequencing artifact. TRBV6-2, TRBV6-3 and some other V segments were excluded as indistinguishable.

Source material: PBMCs. The receptor was isolated from a woman aged 25 to 45 in good health and CMV-seronegative. The rearrangement joins TRBV7-6 to TRBJ1-2; 10 bases match TRBD1. CDR3 protein: CASSPIGGQGTTYGYTF. The DNA for the CDR3 is TGTGCCAGCAGCCCCATCGGGGGACAGGGGACGACCTATGGCTACACCTTC.